These 18 T cell receptor beta chains were all obtained from the same sample, sequenced in a study of vaccination and CD4 T cells after COVID-19. Which antigens these TCRs recognize remains unknown. Stated treatment: 10-day PBMC culture with coronavirus spike peptide pools or control peptides (ViraFEST assay). At the Johns Hopkins FTIC core, DNA taken from cultured CD4+ T cells was sequenced by way of the Oncomine TCR Beta short-read assay. TCRdb reprocessed the PCR reads with MiXCR, giving one entry per CDR3 protein. The table has roughly 10,000 distinct CDR3 sequences, 66% seen once; the top ten hold 26%. The specimen was CD4+ T cells from blood, cultured in vitro. All receptors derive from a human donor who had recovered from COVID-19.

V is TRBV24-1 and J is TRBJ1-5; TRBD1 agrees at 8 bases. The V gene's germline CDR1 is KGHDR and CDR2 SFDVKD. The CDR3 covers 13 residues. V lost 9 bases to trimming and J lost 7 bases; unmatched junction nucleotides: 7. CDR3 region: CATSDRGEQPQHF. The CDR3 DNA sequence: TGTGCCACCTCCGACAGGGGCGAGCAGCCCCAGCATTTT.

This clonotype was detected only a few times. CDR3 amino acids: CASSSGAGVSYEQYF. The CDR3 nucleotides are TGTGCCAGCAGCTCAGGGGCGGGGGTATCCTACGAGCAGTACTTC. This chain joins TRBV7-2 and TRBJ2-7; tentative D call: TRBD2 (7 bases). This CDR3 region has 15 residues. V dropped 4 bases and J dropped 1 base, with 14 bases sitting between them. Germline V lookup: CDR1 SGHTA, CDR2 FQGNSA.

CDR3 nucleotides: TGTGCCAGCAGTGAAGGCTTCGGCAGGGGAGGTAGCACAGATACGCAGTATTTT. Translated, it gives CASSEGFGRGGSTDTQYF. The chain uses TRBV2 and TRBJ2-3; the D call may be TRBD1 or TRBD2 (6 bases each). The CDR3 sequence is 18 residues long. The germline V and J ends were trimmed by 1 base and 0 bases, with 17 bases remaining between them. CDR1 is SNHLY and CDR2 is FYNNEI in the germline V gene.

The chain combines TRBV12-3 or TRBV12-4 with TRBJ1-2; D unresolved. Trimming took 3 bases from V and 6 from J, leaving 14 bases between them. The CDR3 runs 14 residues. The CDR3 nucleotides read TGTGCCAGCAGTTTGGGAGGGCTCGTGAATGGCTACACCTTC. Its protein is CASSLGGLVNGYTF.

This clonotype has only a few counts. The chain has TRBV12-3 or TRBV12-4 and TRBJ1-2; 9 bases agree with TRBD1. Trimming at V came to 4 bases and at J to 3 bases, leaving 0 bases not matched to a gene. The CDR3 has 13 amino acids. The CDR3 DNA reads TGTGCCAGCAGTTGGACAGGGGACTATGGCTACACCTTC. Its translation: CASSWTGDYGYTF.

The chain links TRBV27 to TRBJ2-2, with no clear D. Germline CDR1 and CDR2: MNHEY and SMNVEV (reference sequence). Trimming cost V 5 bases and J 1 base, with 32 bases left between them. CDR3 length: 22 amino acids. The CDR3: CASSPLIFLALTQKMNTGELFF. CDR3 coding DNA: TGTGCCAGCAGTCCGCTTATATTTCTGGCACTAACCCAAAAAATGAACACCGGGGAGCTGTTTTTT.

This clonotype was detected a few times. The chain joins TRBV27 to TRBJ1-1; perhaps TRBD1 as D (5 bases). This CDR3 has 14 amino acids. CDR1 and CDR2 (germline): MNHEY, SMNVEV (reference sequence). Between the trimmed V and J ends, which lost 6 bases and 1 base, there was a span of 12 bases. This CDR3 reads CASSLAGRNTEAFF. The CDR3 nucleotides are TGTGCCAGCAGCCTCGCGGGGCGGAACACTGAAGCTTTCTTT.

By proportion, this clonotype is large (0.1 to 1%). The genes are TRBV5-1 and TRBJ1-4; no firm D call. The germline gives CDR1 SGHRS, CDR2 YFSETQ. The CDR3 has 12 residues. The V gene lost 4 bases and the J gene lost 8 bases, with 9 bases spanning the gap. The CDR3 DNA reads TGCGCCAGCAGCCCCTCTGGAGAAAAACTGTTTTTT. Its protein is CASSPSGEKLFF.

This clonotype turned up a few times. The genes are TRBV28 and TRBJ1-2, with D unresolved. The V gene's germline CDR1 is MDHEN and CDR2 SYDVKM. With 9 bases removed from V and 4 bases from J, the gap between germline ends came to 15 bases. This CDR3 has 13 residues. CDR3 amino acids: CASAWGELYGYTF. The CDR3 DNA follows: TGTGCCAGTGCTTGGGGAGAGCTCTATGGCTACACCTTC.

In nucleotides, the CDR3 is TGTGCCACCAGTGATTCGGACAGGTTGGTATCTGAGCAGTTCTTC. Translated, it gives CATSDSDRLVSEQFF. The chain employs TRBV24-1 and TRBJ2-1, with 7 bases that match TRBD1. The CDR3 has 15 amino acids. With V trimmed by 2 bases and J by 9 bases, 9 bases remained unmatched. Germline V gene sequence: CDR1 KGHDR, CDR2 SFDVKD.

V gene TRBV15 combines with J gene TRBJ1-3, with 7 bases lining up with TRBD1. Germline V gives CDR1 LNHNV, CDR2 YYDKDF (reference sequence). The CDR3 is made up of 15 amino acids. Trimming at V came to 2 bases and at J to 3 bases, leaving 4 bases not matched to a gene. This CDR3 reads CATSRPTGLGNTIYF. The CDR3 DNA sequence: TGTGCCACCAGCAGACCGACAGGGCTTGGAAACACCATATATTTT.

The sample holds a few counts of this clonotype. The gene calls are TRBV20-1 and TRBJ1-3; D call uncertain. The CDR3 consists of 14 residues. Germline CDR1 is DFQATT and CDR2 is SNEGSKA (reference sequence). V gave up 1 base and J gave up 8 bases, with 15 bases separating them. The CDR3 nucleotides are TGCAGTGCTAGAGTAATCGGGAAATCAGACACCATATATTTT. This translates into CSARVIGKSDTIYF.

As for this clonotype: Relative to the germline gene, one junction end is altered; a read error may explain this. The chain has TRBV6-2 or TRBV6-3 and TRBJ2-7; tentatively, D is TRBD1 (5 bases). Looked up from germline, CDR1 is MNHEY and CDR2 is SVGEGT. This CDR3 is built from 12 residues. DNA for the CDR3: TGTGCCAGCAGTTACTCGACCAGGGAAATAGACTTC. This encodes CASSYSTREIDF.

The V gene is TRBV19, the J gene TRBJ1-5, with D tentatively TRBD1 (6 bases). The CDR3 covers 15 residues. Germline V lookup: CDR1 LNHDA, CDR2 SQIVND (reference sequence). V was shortened by 6 bases and J by 0 bases, with 12 bases between the two germline ends. The DNA of the CDR3 is TGTGCCAGTAGGACAACAGGGTATAGCAATCAGCCCCAGCATTTT. Translation: CASRTTGYSNQPQHF. Combining the CDR3 with reference TRBV19 and TRBJ1-5 gives the whole variable domain DGGITQSPKYLFRKEGQNVTLSCEQNLNHDAMYWYRQDPGQGLRLIYYSQIVNDFQKGDIAEGYSVSREKKESFPLTVTSAQKNPTAFYLCASRTTGYSNQPQHFGDGTRLSIL.

This clonotype is large (0.1 to 1%) in the sample. The chain couples TRBV7-6 to TRBJ2-3, with unresolved D. The CDR3 covers 14 residues. Looked up from germline, CDR1 is SGHVS and CDR2 is FNYEAQ. V was trimmed by 4 bases and J by 5 bases, leaving 13 bases between them. The CDR3 here is CASSSGLSGDTQYF. The CDR3 nucleotides read TGTGCCAGCAGCTCCGGATTATCCGGAGATACGCAGTATTTT.

The V call is TRBV6-1, the J call TRBJ1-6; 9 bases are shared with TRBD1. The ends lost 4 bases at V and 5 bases at J; junction bases unmatched: 3. The CDR3 sequence is 15 residues long. Per the germline V gene, CDR1 is MNHNS and CDR2 is SASEGT. Here the CDR3 DNA reads TGTGCCAGCAGTGTACAGGGGGCTGATAATTCACCCCTCCACTTT. This codes for CASSVQGADNSPLHF.

This chain links TRBV2 with TRBJ1-1; maybe TRBD1 (6 bases). V shed 6 bases and J shed 0 bases, with 14 bases lying between them. The CDR3 consists of 15 residues. The germline gives CDR1 SNHLY, CDR2 FYNNEI. As DNA, the CDR3 is TGTGCCAGCAGCCTCGGACAGAACATGAACACTGAAGCTTTCTTT. It specifies CASSLGQNMNTEAFF.

This clonotype was counted between two and nine times. Germline is not matched at one junction end, which may reflect a read error. The V gene is TRBV7-3, the J gene TRBJ2-4, with 8 bases that match TRBD2. The CDR3 loop spans 14 amino acids. Germline CDR1 reads SGHTA; CDR2 reads FQGTGA. The CDR3 DNA follows: TGTGCCAGCAGCTCCGGGGGGGCCAGAAACATTCAGTACTTC. This gives the protein CASSSGGARNIQYF.